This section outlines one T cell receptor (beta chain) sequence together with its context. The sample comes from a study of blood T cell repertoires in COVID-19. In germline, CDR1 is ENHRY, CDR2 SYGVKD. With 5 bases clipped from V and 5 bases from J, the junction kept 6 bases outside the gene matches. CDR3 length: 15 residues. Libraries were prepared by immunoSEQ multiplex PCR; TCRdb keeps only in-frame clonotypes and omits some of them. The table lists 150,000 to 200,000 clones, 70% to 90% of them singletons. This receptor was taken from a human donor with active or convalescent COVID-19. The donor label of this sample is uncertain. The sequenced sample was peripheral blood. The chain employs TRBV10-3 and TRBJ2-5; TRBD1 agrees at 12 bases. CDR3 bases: TGTGCCATCAGTTACGGGACAGGGGGCGAGGAGACCCAGTACTTC. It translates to CAISYGTGGEETQYF.